Each of the 24 T cell receptor beta chains below was sequenced from the same sample in a study of blood T cell repertoires in COVID-19. Generated by immunoSEQ multiplex PCR, the TCRdb table keeps only in-frame clones and is missing some. Of approximately 200,000 clones detected, less than 95% appear once; the ten largest clones hold 0.76%. The sequenced sample was peripheral blood. These TCRs come from a man younger than 45 with COVID-19, enrolled during active disease.

The gene calls are TRBV27 and TRBJ2-7, with TRBD2 as a possible D gene (7 bases). CDR1 is MNHEY, CDR2 SMNVEV, per germline (reference sequence). With 5 bases removed from V and 4 bases from J, the gap between germline ends came to 18 bases. This CDR3 is 15 amino acids long. The CDR3 DNA sequence: TGTGCCAGCAGTCCCAGGGGAGGGGGTTGGTACGAGCAGTACTTC. This encodes CASSPRGGGWYEQYF.

The chain combines TRBV30 with TRBJ2-2, with D hard to call. V lost 0 bases, J lost 0 bases, and 8 bases lay in between. Germline CDR1 is GTSNPN and CDR2 is SVGIG (reference sequence). The length of the CDR3 is 15 residues. In DNA form, the CDR3 reads TGTGCCTGGAGTGTACGACACGCGAACACCGGGGAGCTGTTTTTT. This gives the protein CAWSVRHANTGELFF. Drawing the rest from reference TRBV30 and TRBJ2-2, the complete variable domain is SQTIHQWPATLVQPVGSPLSLECTVEGTSNPNLYWYRQAAGRGLQLLFYSVGIGQISSEVPQNLSASRPQDRQFILSSKKLLLSDSGFYLCAWSVRHANTGELFFGEGSRLTVL.

The V and J genes are TRBV3-1 (or the pseudogene TRBV3-2) and TRBJ1-3; the D is unclear. The CDR3 is 14 residues long. The germline gives CDR1 LGHDT, CDR2 YNNKEL (reference sequence). Between the trimmed V and J ends, which lost 3 bases and 4 bases, there was a span of 10 bases. CDR3 in amino acids: CASSHGGAGNTIYF. CDR3 sequence (DNA): TGTGCCAGCAGCCATGGAGGTGCCGGAAACACCATATATTTT.

CDR3 nucleotide sequence: TGTGCCAGCACCAGATTATACAATCAGCCCCAGCATTTT. Translation: CASTRLYNQPQHF. The chain employs TRBV2 and TRBJ1-5; D is unclear. The CDR3 runs 13 residues. Looked up from germline, CDR1 is SNHLY and CDR2 is FYNNEI. V was cut by 7 bases and J by 3 bases, with 10 bases left in between.

The chain couples TRBV2 to TRBJ1-2, with TRBD1 matching over 9 bases. This CDR3 comprises 15 residues. V lost 6 bases, J lost 3 bases, and 8 bases stayed unmatched. Germline V gene lookup returns CDR1 SNHLY and CDR2 FYNNEI. As DNA, the CDR3 is TGTGCCAGCAGACTCTACAGGGGGCAGGACTATGGCTACACCTTC. Translated: CASRLYRGQDYGYTF.

J is TRBJ2-3 and V is TRBV2, with D tentatively TRBD2 (6 bases). V gave up 5 bases and J gave up 2 bases, with 14 bases separating them. Germline CDR1 SNHLY, CDR2 FYNNEI. The CDR3 consists of 15 residues. The CDR3, as DNA: TGTGCCAGCAGTTCCCGGGACTTCTCCACAGATACGCAGTATTTT. Translated, it gives CASSSRDFSTDTQYF.

The chain joins TRBV19 to TRBJ1-2; TRBD1 agrees at 9 bases. The V segment lost 4 bases and the J segment 8 bases; nucleotides outside the gene matches: 11. The CDR3 is 15 residues long. Germline CDR1 reads LNHDA; CDR2 reads SQIVND (reference sequence). The CDR3 here is CASSTLGDRAWGYTF. The CDR3 DNA is TGTGCCAGTAGTACCCTGGGGGACAGGGCTTGGGGCTACACCTTC.

A note on this clone: One end of the junction does not line up with germline, which may come from a read error. This chain links TRBV9 with TRBJ1-1, with D maybe TRBD1 (6 bases). This CDR3 is built from 14 residues. Germline loops: CDR1 SGDLS, CDR2 YYNGEE. CDR3 bases: TGCGCCAGCAGCGGGGGGGGCTTGAACACTGAAGCTTTCTTT. Protein: CASSGGGLNTEAFF.

The gene calls are TRBV18 and TRBJ1-1; D gene unclear. The germline V and J ends were trimmed by 3 bases and 7 bases, with 9 bases remaining between them. There are 12 residues in the CDR3. Germline V CDR1 and CDR2: KGHSH, LQKENI. The DNA of the CDR3 is TGTGCCAGCTCACCGCAAAGAGATGAAGCTTTCTTT. It yields the protein CASSPQRDEAFF. The variable domain in full, with the rest retrieved from reference TRBV18 and TRBJ1-1, is NAGVMQNPRHLVRRRGQEARLRCSPMKGHSHVYWYRQLPEEGLKFMVYLQKENIIDESGMPKERFSAEFPKEGPSILRIQQVVRGDSAAYFCASSPQRDEAFFGQGTRLTVV.

V gene TRBV10-1 combines with J gene TRBJ1-2; 7 nucleotides align to TRBD1. CDR3 length: 13 amino acids. CDR1 and CDR2 from the germline V gene are WNHNN and SYGVQD (reference sequence). Trimming took 3 bases from V and 6 from J; bases not matched to a gene: 4. For the CDR3, the DNA is TGCGCCAGCAGTGACGAGGGGGCAGATGGCTACACCTTC. Translation gives CASSDEGADGYTF.

This rearrangement joins TRBV6-1 to TRBJ1-3, with D unclear. The CDR3 extends over 16 amino acids. Germline-derived CDR1 and CDR2 are MNHNS and SASEGT. Deletions cut 4 bases from V and 0 bases from J, with 13 bases between. CDR3 residues: CASSGTLLGSGNTIYF. DNA of the CDR3: TGTGCCAGCAGTGGGACCCTACTAGGCTCTGGAAACACCATATATTTT.

The chain links TRBV30 to TRBJ2-3, with 10 bases matching TRBD2. Germline V CDR1 and CDR2: GTSNPN, SVGIG (reference sequence). Germline trimming cut 2 bases from V and 2 bases from J; bases unmatched to any gene: 4. The CDR3 covers 15 residues. CDR3 DNA sequence: TGTGCCTGGAGTTTTAGCGGGGGGTTCACAGATACGCAGTATTTT. Protein product: CAWSFSGGFTDTQYF.

The chain couples TRBV4-1 to TRBJ2-2; possible D gene TRBD1, 5 bases. V was trimmed by 0 bases and J by 0 bases, leaving 11 bases between them. Germline V gene sequence: CDR1 MGHRA, CDR2 YSYEKL. This CDR3 spans 17 amino acids. The CDR3 coding sequence is TGCGCCAGCAGCCAAGAGGGGCGGTCTGCGAACACCGGGGAGCTGTTTTTT. Translation: CASSQEGRSANTGELFF.

This rearrangement joins TRBV11-2 to TRBJ2-7, with 10 nucleotides matching TRBD1. J lost 3 bases, V lost 6 bases, and 8 bases had no gene match. This CDR3 has 15 amino acids. The V gene's germline CDR1 is SGHAT and CDR2 FQNNGV. CDR3 in DNA: TGTGCCAGCAGACGTACCGGGACAGGGGACTACGAGCAGTACTTC. Residues: CASRRTGTGDYEQYF.

The gene calls are TRBV7-9 and TRBJ1-1; D is undetermined. CDR3 size: 13 residues. The germline V and J ends were trimmed by 1 base and 8 bases, with 11 bases remaining between them. The germline V gene has CDR1 SEHNR and CDR2 FQNEAQ (reference sequence). CDR3 loop: CASSLGPGSEAFF. DNA of the CDR3: TGTGCCAGCAGCTTAGGTCCGGGTTCCGAAGCTTTCTTT.

The rearrangement uses TRBV10-2 and TRBJ2-2, with TRBD2 identical over 12 bases. The CDR3 totals 17 residues. Losses at the gene ends were 2 bases for V and 0 bases for J; bases not matched to a gene: 1. Germline V gives CDR1 WSHSY, CDR2 SAAADI. CDR3 coding DNA: TGCGCCAGCAGTGAGCGACTAGCGGGGGCGAACACCGGGGAGCTGTTTTTT. It codes for CASSERLAGANTGELFF.

V usage is TRBV7-9 and J usage is TRBJ1-4; possibly TRBD1 for D (5 bases). The germline V and J ends were trimmed by 5 bases and 7 bases, with 11 bases remaining between them. Germline CDR1 and CDR2: SEHNR and FQNEAQ (reference sequence). There are 13 residues in the CDR3. The DNA of the CDR3 is TGTGCCAGCAGCGGAAGGGGTGGTGAAAAACTGTTTTTT. The encoded protein is CASSGRGGEKLFF.

V is TRBV10-3 and J is TRBJ1-1; TRBD1 is a possible D gene (5 bases). This CDR3 region has 15 residues. Germline V gene data show CDR1 as ENHRY and CDR2 as SYGVKD. With 3 bases removed from V and 3 bases from J, the gap between germline ends came to 14 bases. Here the CDR3 reads CAISDRQKGDTEAFF. The CDR3 DNA sequence: TGTGCCATCAGTGATCGCCAAAAAGGGGACACTGAAGCTTTCTTT.

This rearrangement joins TRBV10-2 to TRBJ2-7, with 15 bases fitting TRBD2. Germline-derived CDR1 and CDR2 are WSHSY and SAAADI. The CDR3 contains 17 residues. V trimming: 3 bases; J trimming: 5 bases; junction bases outside the gene matches: 8. CDR3 nucleotide sequence: TGCGCCAGCAGTGATGGACTAGCGGGGGGGCATTTCCACGAGCAGTACTTC. Translation gives CASSDGLAGGHFHEQYF.

The chain uses TRBV11-2 and TRBJ1-2; maybe TRBD1 (6 bases). The CDR3 is 14 residues long. V was trimmed by 3 bases and J by 8 bases, leaving 16 bases between them. The V gene's germline CDR1 is SGHAT and CDR2 FQNNGV. The CDR3 reads CASSFDRRQTGYTF. DNA for the CDR3: TGTGCCAGCAGCTTTGACAGGCGACAAACGGGCTACACCTTC.

This rearrangement joins TRBV6-5 to TRBJ1-1, with TRBD1 identical over 7 bases. V trimming: 6 bases; J trimming: 3 bases; junction bases outside the gene matches: 7. Looked up from germline, CDR1 is MNHEY and CDR2 is SVGAGI. The CDR3 is made up of 14 amino acids. In nucleotides, the CDR3 is TGTGCCAGCAGCCTAACCACAGGGGACACTGAAGCTTTCTTT. It encodes CASSLTTGDTEAFF.

The chain is built from TRBV5-4 and TRBJ2-3; D not certain. V was clipped by 1 base and J by 2 bases, with 5 bases between them. Germline-derived CDR1 and CDR2 are SGHNT and YYREEE (reference sequence). The CDR3 has 13 amino acids. The CDR3 reads CASSLFLTDTQYF. The CDR3 DNA reads as TGTGCCAGCAGCTTGTTCCTCACAGATACGCAGTATTTT. The variable domain in full, completed from reference TRBV5-4 and TRBJ2-3, reads ETGVTQSPTHLIKTRGQQVTLRCSSQSGHNTVSWYQQALGQGPQFIFQYYREEENGRGNFPPRFSGLQFPNYSSELNVNALELDDSALYLCASSLFLTDTQYFGPGTRLTVL.

V gene TRBV27 combines with J gene TRBJ1-1; D may be TRBD1 (5 bases). CDR3 length: 14 residues. Trimming removed 8 bases at V and 0 bases at J, with 13 bases between. In germline, CDR1 is MNHEY, CDR2 SMNVEV (reference sequence). The CDR3 protein is CASFGGSMNTEAFF. CDR3 coding DNA: TGTGCCAGCTTTGGGGGGAGTATGAACACTGAAGCTTTCTTT.

CDR3 sequence: CASSPPGQLTHEQYF. The CDR3 DNA follows: TGCGCCAGCAGCCCACCGGGACAACTAACCCACGAGCAGTACTTC. The J gene is TRBJ2-7, the V gene TRBV5-1, with D perhaps TRBD1 (6 bases). The CDR3 totals 15 residues. Trimming cost V 4 bases and J 5 bases, with 19 bases left between them. CDR1 SGHRS and CDR2 YFSETQ come from the germline V gene.